This passage covers 20 T cell receptor beta chains from one sample sequenced in a study of OX40 agonist ivuxolimab in advanced cancers. Measured with immunoSEQ multiplex PCR; TCRdb has only the in-frame clones, and not every one. The sample includes approximately 12,000 clones, around 82% of them seen just once. The source was CD4+ or CD8+ T cells sorted from blood, collected in a trial of the OX40 agonist ivuxolimab. The source is an adult with an advanced solid tumor such as melanoma, head and neck, liver or kidney cancer.

The chain links TRBV12-2 to TRBJ1-6. TRBV12-2 is marked as a pseudogene. The CDR3 length is 12 residues. DNA of the CDR3: TGTGCCAATGAGGGGATCGATTCACCCCTCCACTTT. Its translation is CANEGIDSPLHF.

Comment on this clone: A junction boundary mismatches the germline segment, possibly from a read error. Other DNA sequences in this sample translate to the same CDR3. V and J are TRBV11-2 and TRBJ2-7, with D perhaps given as TRBD1 or TRBD2 (5 bases each). The CDR3 spans 14 residues. Germline-derived CDR1 and CDR2 are SGHAT and FQNNGV. CDR3 sequence: CASSLELGGYEQYF. CDR3 DNA sequence: TGCGCCAGCAGCTTAGAACTTGGGGGCTACGAGCAGTACTTC.

This sequence joins TRBV9 and TRBJ2-7, with 10 bases lining up with TRBD2. The germline CDR1 and CDR2 sequences are SGDLS and YYNGEE. The CDR3 is 19 amino acids. After removal of 4 bases from V and 1 base from J, the junction contained 17 bases not matched to a gene. In DNA, the CDR3 is TGTGCCAGCAGCTCAGACAGCCTTCCAATACTAGCGGGATCCTACGAGCAGTACTTC. It is translated as CASSSDSLPILAGSYEQYF.

This clone was seen a single time. The chain carries TRBV9 and TRBJ2-3; 8 nucleotides match TRBD2. Germline V gives CDR1 SGDLS, CDR2 YYNGEE. CDR3 length equals 15 residues. V gave up 3 bases and J gave up 2 bases; unmatched junction bases: 5. The CDR3: CASSERSGATDTQYF. CDR3 DNA sequence: TGTGCCAGCAGCGAACGTAGCGGGGCCACAGATACGCAGTATTTT.

This clone showed up just a few times. This sequence joins TRBV18 and TRBJ2-2; D is unclear. Germline V gene data show CDR1 as KGHSH and CDR2 as LQKENI. The CDR3 runs 14 residues. V lost 3 bases to trimming and J lost 9 bases, with 14 bases between them. The CDR3 region has the DNA TGTGCCAGCTCACCGTTTGTCGAAGACCGGGAGCTGTTTTTT. Protein: CASSPFVEDRELFF.

DNA of the CDR3: TGTGCCAGTAGTATCCTAGCGGGAGGGCCAGATACGCAGTATTTT. This codes for CASSILAGGPDTQYF. V and J are TRBV19 and TRBJ2-3; 12 nucleotides line up with TRBD2. This CDR3 region has 15 residues. The V and J ends lost 3 bases and 4 bases, in that order; junction bases with no gene match: 2. Germline V gene sequence: CDR1 LNHDA, CDR2 SQIVND (reference sequence).

This chain connects TRBV7-2 to TRBJ2-3, with TRBD2 identical over 11 bases. Losses at the gene ends were 6 bases for V and 6 bases for J; bases not matched to a gene: 5. The CDR3 loop spans 14 amino acids. Per the germline V gene, CDR1 is SGHTA and CDR2 is FQGNSA. CDR3 amino acids: CASSLAGGLDTQYF. CDR3 DNA sequence: TGTGCCAGCAGTCTAGCGGGGGGCCTCGATACGCAGTATTTT. Drawing the rest from reference TRBV7-2 and TRBJ2-3, the complete variable domain is GAGVSQSPSNKVTEKGKDVELRCDPISGHTALYWYRQSLGQGLEFLIYFQGNSAPDKSGLPSDRFSAERTGGSVSTLTIQRTQQEDSAVYLCASSLAGGLDTQYFGPGTRLTVL.

CDR3 sequence (DNA): TGTGCCAGCAGTCCCCCGGACAGGGTGGAGACCCAGTACTTC. Amino acids: CASSPPDRVETQYF. This chain connects TRBV27 to TRBJ2-5; 8 nucleotides agree with TRBD1. This CDR3 comprises 14 residues. With V trimmed by 5 bases and J by 5 bases, 7 bases remained unmatched. Germline-derived CDR1 and CDR2 are MNHEY and SMNVEV (reference sequence).

This chain connects TRBV19 to TRBJ1-4, with D tentatively TRBD1 (6 bases). From germline, CDR1 is LNHDA and CDR2 SQIVND (reference sequence). The CDR3 runs to 18 residues. The V end was cut by 1 base, the J end by 0 bases, with 15 bases between. CDR3 in amino acids: CASSIAEGTRATNEKLFF. The CDR3 DNA is TGTGCCAGTAGTATAGCTGAAGGGACACGAGCAACTAATGAAAAACTGTTTTTT.

The V gene is TRBV9, the J gene TRBJ1-2; TRBD1 might be the D (6 bases). V was trimmed by 3 bases and J by 3 bases, leaving 9 bases between them. The germline gives CDR1 SGDLS, CDR2 YYNGEE. There are 13 residues in the CDR3. The CDR3 DNA sequence: TGTGCCAGCAGCGCCCAGGGGTACTATGGCTACACCTTC. This gives the protein CASSAQGYYGYTF. The full variable domain, its missing parts supplied by reference TRBV9 and TRBJ1-2, is DSGVTQTPKHLITATGQRVTLRCSPRSGDLSVYWYQQSLDQGLQFLIQYYNGEERAKGNILERFSAQQFPDLHSELNLSSLELGDSALYFCASSAQGYYGYTFGSGTRLTVV.

This clone was observed a single time. CDR3 nucleotide sequence: TGTGCCATCAGCACACCGGGACTCTCCAATGAGCAGTTCTTC. This gives the protein CAISTPGLSNEQFF. This chain links TRBV10-3 with TRBJ2-1, with D possibly matching TRBD2 (6 bases). CDR3 length: 14 amino acids. Germline lookup yields CDR1 ENHRY and CDR2 SYGVKD. Trimming left V 6 bases short and J 6 bases short, with 15 bases between.

For this clone: Mismatch with germline at one junction end may stem from a read error. CDR3 loop: CASGQENAGGLAGGPTDTQYF. Written as DNA, the CDR3 is TGCGCCAGCGGCCAAGAAAATGCAGGGGGCTTGGCGGGAGGACCCACAGATACGCAGTATTTT. The gene calls are TRBV4-1 and TRBJ2-3; D possibly uses TRBD1 or TRBD2 (8 bases each). CDR1 and CDR2 (germline): MGHRA, YSYEKL. CDR3 length equals 21 residues.

There are a few counts of this clone. V usage is TRBV29-1 and J usage is TRBJ1-1, with D perhaps TRBD1 (6 bases). V lost 8 bases and J lost 10, with 23 bases in between. CDR1 and CDR2 from the germline V gene are SQVTM and ANQGSEA. The CDR3 runs to 13 residues. The CDR3 protein is CSLNKWDTKGAFF. The CDR3 DNA sequence: TGCAGCCTTAACAAGTGGGACACTAAGGGAGCTTTCTTT.

The chain combines TRBV4-2 with TRBJ2-7; D possibly corresponds to TRBD1 (5 bases). CDR1 and CDR2 (germline): LGHNA, YNFKEQ. CDR3 length equals 12 residues. The V end lost 5 bases, the J end lost 5 bases, and 10 bases lay between the germline ends. The CDR3 loop reads CASSVQGNEQYF. In DNA, the CDR3 is TGTGCCAGCAGCGTGCAGGGTAACGAGCAGTACTTC.

This sequence joins TRBV11-2 and TRBJ1-1; 8 bases align to TRBD1. This CDR3 contains 12 residues. V lost 4 bases and J lost 8; bases outside the gene matches: 3. Germline V CDR1 and CDR2: SGHAT, FQNNGV. As DNA, the CDR3 is TGTGCCAGCAGCTCCCGGGACAGGGAAGCTTTCTTT. Translation gives CASSSRDREAFF.

This CDR3 is CATSRFRDRDGNEQFF. CDR3 nucleotide sequence: TGTGCCACCAGCAGATTCCGGGACAGGGATGGCAATGAGCAGTTCTTC. The chain carries TRBV15 and TRBJ2-1, with 9 bases that match TRBD1. Germline trimming cut 2 bases from V and 6 bases from J; bases unmatched to any gene: 8. This CDR3 comprises 16 residues. Germline lookup yields CDR1 LNHNV and CDR2 YYDKDF (reference sequence).

This clone was seen only once. The chain joins TRBV5-4 to TRBJ2-3, with 8 bases aligning to TRBD1. V trimming: 5 bases; J trimming: 7 bases; junction bases outside the gene matches: 9. This CDR3 has 14 amino acids. Germline V gene lookup returns CDR1 SGHNT and CDR2 YYREEE (reference sequence). The CDR3 reads CASSAAGGTNTQYF. In DNA form, the CDR3 reads TGTGCCAGCAGTGCGGCAGGGGGCACGAATACGCAGTATTTT.

The chain links TRBV27 to TRBJ2-7; 7 positions agree with TRBD1. The CDR3 totals 15 residues. The trim removed 6 bases at V and 4 bases at J, leaving 12 bases unmatched. Germline CDR1 MNHEY, CDR2 SMNVEV (reference sequence). The CDR3 protein is CASRPLGQINYEQYF. Here the CDR3 DNA reads TGTGCCAGCAGACCCTTGGGACAGATAAATTACGAGCAGTACTTC.

In its sample, this clone was seen a few times. The V and J genes are TRBV19 and TRBJ1-4; no definite D call. With 6 bases removed from V and 0 bases from J, the gap between germline ends came to 8 bases. Germline loops: CDR1 LNHDA, CDR2 SQIVND (reference sequence). This CDR3 has 14 residues. Written as DNA, the CDR3 is TGTGCCAGTAGACCTGATGCAACTAATGAAAAACTGTTTTTT. It is translated as CASRPDATNEKLFF.

The chain couples TRBV27 to TRBJ2-7, with TRBD1 as a possible D gene (5 bases). The germline CDR1 and CDR2 sequences are MNHEY and SMNVEV (reference sequence). CDR3 length: 15 amino acids. V lost 5 bases and J lost 5, with 19 bases in between. Written as DNA, the CDR3 is TGTGCCAGCAGTCAAATCCCGCAGGGTACCCACGAGCAGTACTTC. It is translated as CASSQIPQGTHEQYF.